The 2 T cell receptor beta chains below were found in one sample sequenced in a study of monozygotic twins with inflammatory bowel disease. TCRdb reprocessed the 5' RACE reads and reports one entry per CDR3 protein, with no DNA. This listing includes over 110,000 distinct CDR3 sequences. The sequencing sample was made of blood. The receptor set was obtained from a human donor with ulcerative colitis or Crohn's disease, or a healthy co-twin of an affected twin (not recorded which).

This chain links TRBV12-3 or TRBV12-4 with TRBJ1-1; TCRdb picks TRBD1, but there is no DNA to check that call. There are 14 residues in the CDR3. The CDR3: CASSTGQGVGRAFF.

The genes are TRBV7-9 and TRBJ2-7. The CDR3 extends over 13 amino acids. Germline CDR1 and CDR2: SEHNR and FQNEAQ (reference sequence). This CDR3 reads CASSLVLAYEQYF.